These 30 T cell receptor beta chains share one sample of origin, sequenced in a study of shared clonotypes between healthy human individuals. The data were produced by immunoSEQ multiplex PCR, yet TCRdb's version contains in-frame clones alone and is incomplete. The sample consists of around 440,000 clones, 70% to 80% of them appearing once. Material: PBMCs. These receptors came from a woman aged 40 to 49 in good health. Some clones in this sample may be carry-over from other donors' samples.

This chain links TRBV28 with TRBJ2-5, with 8 nucleotides matching TRBD2. This CDR3 comprises 15 residues. Trimming cost V 6 bases and J 0 bases; bases outside gene matches: 6. CDR1 and CDR2 (germline): MDHEN, SYDVKM. The CDR3, as DNA: TGTGCCAGCAGCAGTAGCGGGAAGTACCAAGAGACCCAGTACTTC. Encoded protein: CASSSSGKYQETQYF. The whole variable domain, remainder taken from reference TRBV28 and TRBJ2-5, is DVKVTQSSRYLVKRTGEKVFLECVQDMDHENMFWYRQDPGLGLRLIYFSYDVKMKEKGDIPEGYSVSREKKERFSLILESASTNQTSMYLCASSSSGKYQETQYFGPGTRLLVL.

This chain joins TRBV11-2 and TRBJ2-1; D gene ambiguous. The V end lost 1 base, the J end lost 7 bases, and 11 bases lay between the germline ends. Per the germline V gene, CDR1 is SGHAT and CDR2 is FQNNGV. This CDR3 is 14 amino acids long. The CDR3 DNA is TGTGCCAGCAGCTTAGCTGGGAATCGGAATGAGCAGTTCTTC. This translates into CASSLAGNRNEQFF.

The gene calls are TRBV5-6 and TRBJ2-4; TRBD1 agrees at 7 bases. The CDR3 runs 14 residues. Germline trimming cut 4 bases from V and 5 bases from J; bases unmatched to any gene: 6. Germline V gives CDR1 SGHDT, CDR2 YYEEEE. CDR3 residues: CASSERDSQNIQYF. The CDR3 DNA is TGTGCCAGCAGCGAAAGGGACAGTCAAAACATTCAGTACTTC. The variable domain in full, completed from reference TRBV5-6 and TRBJ2-4, reads DAGVTQSPTHLIKTRGQQVTLRCSPKSGHDTVSWYQQALGQGPQFIFQYYEEEERQRGNFPDRFSGHQFPNYSSELNVNALLLGDSALYLCASSERDSQNIQYFGAGTRLSVL.

This chain joins TRBV25-1 and TRBJ2-5; D not resolved. Gene TRBJ2-7 matches the end of the DNA better, so the J call may be wrong. Germline CDR1 and CDR2: MGHDK and SYGVNS. This CDR3 is 10 amino acids long. CDR3 DNA sequence: TGTGCCAGCAGTGACCACGAGCAGTACTTC. This encodes CASSDHEQYF.

In the case of this clone: This may be a read error, as it is one base from a much larger clone. The chain employs TRBV7-3 and TRBJ2-3; D call uncertain. This CDR3 region has 12 residues. The ends were cut back, 3 bases at V and 1 base at J, with 2 bases in the middle. The V gene's germline CDR1 is SGHTA and CDR2 FQGTGA. The CDR3 DNA is TGTGCCAGCAGCTTCGGCACAGATACGCAGTATTTT. It translates to CASSFGTDTQYF.

This clone appeared many times. CDR3 coding DNA: TGCAGCGTTGATTCGGGTTACGAGCAGTACTTC. Translated: CSVDSGYEQYF. The J gene is TRBJ2-5, the V gene TRBV29-1; D not resolved. TRBJ2-7 matches the DNA end more closely, so the J call is doubtful. From germline, CDR1 is SQVTM and CDR2 ANQGSEA. The CDR3 runs to 11 residues.

This clone appeared a single time. The chain has TRBV9 and TRBJ2-1; 8 bases are shared with TRBD2. Germline CDR1 SGDLS, CDR2 YYNGEE. CDR3 length equals 15 residues. V was pared by 0 bases and J by 7 bases, with 6 bases of the junction left unmatched. The DNA of the CDR3 is TGTGCCAGCAGCGTAGGAAGCGGGAGTTATAATGAGCAGTTCTTC. Protein: CASSVGSGSYNEQFF.

CDR3 nucleotide sequence: TGTGCCAGTAGTATAGATCCCCGGCGCTCTGGAAACACCATATATTTT. Translating it yields CASSIDPRRSGNTIYF. The gene calls are TRBV19 and TRBJ1-3; D not certain. Germline CDR1 LNHDA, CDR2 SQIVND (reference sequence). V gave up 0 bases and J gave up 0 bases, with 9 bases separating them. This CDR3 is 16 amino acids long. Together with reference TRBV19 and TRBJ1-3, the CDR3 gives the full variable domain: DGGITQSPKYLFRKEGQNVTLSCEQNLNHDAMYWYRQDPGQGLRLIYYSQIVNDFQKGDIAEGYSVSREKKESFPLTVTSAQKNPTAFYLCASSIDPRRSGNTIYFGEGSWLTVV.

This clone has just one count. The chain combines TRBV19 with TRBJ1-4; D not resolved. The CDR3 runs 14 residues. V was cut by 8 bases and J by 0 bases, with 10 bases left in between. Per germline, CDR1 LNHDA and CDR2 SQIVND (reference sequence). CDR3 residues: CASQDETTNEKLFF. The CDR3 bases are TGTGCCAGTCAGGACGAAACAACTAATGAAAAACTGTTTTTT.

The chain has TRBV11-2 and TRBJ2-2, with a tentative D call TRBD2 (6 bases). This CDR3 is 17 amino acids long. V was clipped by 2 bases and J by 3 bases, with 16 bases between them. Per germline, CDR1 SGHAT and CDR2 FQNNGV. The CDR3 DNA is TGTGCCAGCAGCTTAAATAAGTGGGCTAGCGACACCGGGGAGCTGTTTTTT. Translating gives CASSLNKWASDTGELFF.

This clone was found a few times. The V and J genes are TRBV10-3 and TRBJ2-6; the match to TRBD1 covers 7 bases. In germline, CDR1 is ENHRY, CDR2 SYGVKD. The trim removed 3 bases at V and 3 bases at J, leaving 2 bases unmatched. The CDR3 is 15 amino acids. CDR3 protein: CAISDRGHGANVLTF. As DNA, the CDR3 is TGTGCCATCAGTGATAGGGGGCATGGGGCCAACGTCCTGACTTTC.

The gene calls are TRBV10-3 and TRBJ2-5; TRBD2 matches at 7 bases. The length of the CDR3 is 15 residues. Germline lookup yields CDR1 ENHRY and CDR2 SYGVKD. V shed 5 bases, J shed 4 bases, and the junction held 10 bases outside the gene matches. CDR3 coding DNA: TGTGCCATCAGTAGGGGAGGGCCCTCGGGAGAGACCCAGTACTTC. Translated, it gives CAISRGGPSGETQYF.

This clone was recorded a few times. A much larger clone is a single base away; this may be a read error. Within the sample, other DNA sequences also encode this same CDR3. The V and J genes are TRBV7-8 and TRBJ1-1, with D uncertain. Germline V gene lookup returns CDR1 SGHVS and CDR2 FQNEAQ. The CDR3 extends over 14 amino acids. This chain's CDR3 is CASSWRSGNTEAFF. Written as DNA, the CDR3 is TGTGCCAGCAGCTGGAGGAGTGGGAACACTGAAGCTTTCTTC.

This clone has just a few counts. This sequence joins TRBV2 and TRBJ2-7, with D unresolved. Germline V gives CDR1 SNHLY, CDR2 FYNNEI. The CDR3 has 14 residues. V gave up 5 bases and J gave up 1 base, with 12 bases separating them. The CDR3 spells CASSLKETSYEQYF. In DNA, the CDR3 is TGTGCCAGCAGTCTAAAGGAGACTTCCTACGAGCAGTACTTC. Drawing the rest from reference TRBV2 and TRBJ2-7, the complete variable domain is EPEVTQTPSHQVTQMGQEVILRCVPISNHLYFYWYRQILGQKVEFLVSFYNNEISEKSEIFDDQFSVERPDGSNFTLKIRSTKLEDSAMYFCASSLKETSYEQYFGPGTRLTVT.

CDR3 sequence reads: CASTGAIHYEQYF. Here the CDR3 DNA reads TGTGCCAGCACAGGGGCGATTCACTACGAGCAGTACTTC. The V gene is TRBV2, the J gene TRBJ2-7; tentative D call: TRBD1 (6 bases). Per germline, CDR1 SNHLY and CDR2 FYNNEI. Trimming shortened V by 7 bases and J by 3 bases, and 13 bases separated the two germline ends. CDR3 length equals 13 residues.

This clone appeared once. Within the sample, other DNA sequences also encode this same CDR3. The chain has TRBV7-2 and TRBJ1-2, with TRBD1 as a possible D gene (6 bases). The germline V gene has CDR1 SGHTA and CDR2 FQGNSA. The CDR3 spans 13 residues. V shed 1 base and J shed 5 bases, with 8 bases lying between them. The CDR3 sequence is CASSLDRDYGYTF. CDR3 sequence (DNA): TGTGCCAGCAGCTTAGACAGGGATTATGGCTACACCTTC.

The chain recombines TRBV10-3 with TRBJ2-5; either TRBD1 or TRBD2 may fit D (5 bases each). The CDR3 is 18 residues long. The ends were cut back, 2 bases at V and 1 base at J, with 20 bases in the middle. Germline CDR1 reads ENHRY; CDR2 reads SYGVKD. CDR3 coding DNA: TGTGCCATCAGTGAGGATGGCCGGGACCTTAAAATCCAAGAGACCCAGTACTTC. Protein: CAISEDGRDLKIQETQYF.

The chain carries TRBV30 and TRBJ1-2; D is uncertain. V was trimmed by 2 bases and J by 3 bases, leaving 10 bases between them. The germline gives CDR1 GTSNPN, CDR2 SVGIG (reference sequence). The CDR3 covers 13 residues. CDR3: CAWSPRGDYGYTF. The CDR3 DNA reads as TGTGCCTGGAGTCCCCGGGGTGACTATGGCTACACCTTC. The full variable domain, its missing parts supplied by reference TRBV30 and TRBJ1-2, is SQTIHQWPATLVQPVGSPLSLECTVEGTSNPNLYWYRQAAGRGLQLLFYSVGIGQISSEVPQNLSASRPQDRQFILSSKKLLLSDSGFYLCAWSPRGDYGYTFGSGTRLTVV.

The chain carries TRBV7-9 and TRBJ1-1; D unclear. CDR1 and CDR2 (germline): SEHNR, FQNEAQ (reference sequence). Trimming stripped 5 bases from V and 1 base from J, with 17 bases between. The CDR3 is 16 amino acids. For the CDR3, the DNA is TGTGCCAGCAGCCCCAACCTGGGTGCCGGGAACACTGAAGCTTTCTTT. This gives the protein CASSPNLGAGNTEAFF.

The V gene is TRBV7-8, the J gene TRBJ2-2; 7 positions match TRBD2. CDR3 size: 17 residues. Germline CDR1 and CDR2: SGHVS and FQNEAQ. The ends lost 11 bases at V and 1 base at J; junction bases unmatched: 16. The CDR3 is CASSKGPSSGNTGELFF. CDR3 DNA: TGTGCCTCCAGCAAAGGCCCGTCTAGCGGGAACACCGGGGAGCTGTTTTTT.

A few counts support this clone. The identical CDR3 is also encoded by other nucleotide sequences in the sample. The J gene is TRBJ2-5, the V gene TRBV28; possibly TRBD2 for D (7 bases). Germline V gives CDR1 MDHEN, CDR2 SYDVKM. The length of the CDR3 is 13 residues. Trimming took 4 bases from V and 5 from J, leaving 11 bases between them. The CDR3, as DNA: TGTGCCAGCAGTTGGGGAGGGGGGGAGACCCAGTACTTC. Protein sequence: CASSWGGGETQYF. Full variable domain (missing parts from reference TRBV28 and TRBJ2-5): DVKVTQSSRYLVKRTGEKVFLECVQDMDHENMFWYRQDPGLGLRLIYFSYDVKMKEKGDIPEGYSVSREKKERFSLILESASTNQTSMYLCASSWGGGETQYFGPGTRLLVL.

This clone has a single count. A far larger clone lies a single base away; this is likely a read error. V usage is TRBV6-5 and J usage is TRBJ2-5, with TRBD1 matching over 7 bases. The CDR3 runs to 15 residues. In germline, CDR1 is MNHEY, CDR2 SVGAGI. CDR3 coding DNA: TGTGCCGGCAGAGAGACCGTGGGACAGCAAGAGACCCAGTACTTC. It yields the protein CAGRETVGQQETQYF.

This chain joins TRBV2 and TRBJ1-1; D unclear. The CDR3 is made up of 14 amino acids. Germline loops: CDR1 SNHLY, CDR2 FYNNEI. Deletions cut 4 bases from V and 2 bases from J, with 11 bases between. CDR3 nucleotide sequence: TGTGCCAGCAGTGCTTCAGGACCAAACACTGAAGCTTTCTTT. Amino acid sequence: CASSASGPNTEAFF. The full variable domain, rest sourced from reference TRBV2 and TRBJ1-1, is EPEVTQTPSHQVTQMGQEVILRCVPISNHLYFYWYRQILGQKVEFLVSFYNNEISEKSEIFDDQFSVERPDGSNFTLKIRSTKLEDSAMYFCASSASGPNTEAFFGQGTRLTVV.

A few counts support this clone. The chain couples TRBV10-3 to TRBJ1-2, with 9 bases fitting TRBD1. Trimming took 8 bases from V and 5 from J; bases not matched to a gene: 0. This CDR3 is built from 11 residues. The germline CDR1 and CDR2 sequences are ENHRY and SYGVKD. CDR3 sequence (DNA): TGTGCCATCGGGACAGGGTATGGCTACACCTTC. Protein: CAIGTGYGYTF.

The chain employs TRBV13 and TRBJ2-1; 9 bases match TRBD2. CDR1 and CDR2 from the germline V gene are PRHDT and FYEKMQ (reference sequence). This CDR3 has 17 residues. V shed 4 bases, J shed 6 bases, and the junction held 13 bases outside the gene matches. The CDR3 protein is CASSSNPTGTSLNEQFF. The CDR3 DNA is TGTGCCAGCAGCTCAAACCCCACAGGGACTAGCCTCAATGAGCAGTTCTTC.

Only one count was recorded for this clone. The V and J genes are TRBV9 and TRBJ1-2; possibly TRBD1 for D (5 bases). Trimming shortened V by 5 bases and J by 7 bases, and 21 bases separated the two germline ends. Per germline, CDR1 SGDLS and CDR2 YYNGEE. This CDR3 region has 15 residues. The CDR3: CASRSQGSFISGYTF. DNA of the CDR3: TGTGCCAGCAGAAGTCAGGGTTCTTTTATCAGTGGCTACACCTTC.

Concerning this clone: Possible read error: a much larger clone is one base away. Other DNA sequences within the sample encode an identical CDR3. This chain connects TRBV18 to TRBJ2-2; TRBD2 matches 7 bases. The CDR3 spans 17 residues. The germline gives CDR1 KGHSH, CDR2 LQKENI. The CDR3, as DNA: TGCGCCAGCTCACCAATGAGCGGGAACGAGAACACCGGGGAGCTGTTTTTT. It encodes CASSPMSGNENTGELFF.

Comments on this clone: Given a far larger clone just one base away, this is likely a sequencing read error. Other DNA sequences in the sample encode the same CDR3. The chain uses TRBV7-3 and TRBJ1-1; D call uncertain. CDR3 length: 16 residues. Germline V gene lookup returns CDR1 SGHTA and CDR2 FQGTGA. V was trimmed by 1 base and J by 3 bases, leaving 15 bases between them. The CDR3 nucleotides read TGTGCCAGCAGCTTAAGAGGTGGCTCTAGGGACACTGAAGCTTTCTTT. Residues: CASSLRGGSRDTEAFF.

As regards this clone: This sequence is one base from a far larger clone and is likely a read error. The same CDR3 also results from other DNA sequences found in this sample. The J gene is TRBJ2-1, the V gene TRBV25-1, with a tentative D call TRBD2 (5 bases). Germline-derived CDR1 and CDR2 are MGHDK and SYGVNS. This CDR3 is built from 13 residues. This CDR3 reads CASRRTSSNEQFF. The CDR3 bases are TGCGCCAGCAGGAGGACCTCGAGCAATGAGCAGTTCTTC.

The chain has TRBV9 and TRBJ2-7; 11 nucleotides align to TRBD1. The CDR3 runs 16 residues. With V trimmed by 3 bases and J by 4 bases, 9 bases remained unmatched. The germline CDR1 and CDR2 sequences are SGDLS and YYNGEE. The CDR3 nucleotides are TGTGCCAGCAGCGAAGGACAGGGGGCGGGTAAATACGAGCAGTACTTC. Residues: CASSEGQGAGKYEQYF.